This T cell receptor beta chain was sequenced for a study of shared clonotypes between healthy human individuals. Overall study results and limits: The sharing of roughly 5% of naive CD4 clonotypes was seen across a few donors.

Clones were read by immunoSEQ multiplex PCR, and TCRdb kept only the in-frame ones, dropping some. Counted here are about 230,000 clones, approximately 65% occurring once; the ten biggest clones make up 11%. This clone came up a few times. Its target is unknown. The sample consisted of memory CD4+ T cells sorted from blood. Specified subset: CD45RA-negative fraction. The TCR originated in a man aged 25-40 years in good health.

DNA for the CDR3: TGTGCCAGCAGCTTTCTTCAGGGATTCACTGAAGCTTTCTTT. It is translated as CASSFLQGFTEAFF. The chain joins TRBV7-2 to TRBJ1-1; tentative D call: TRBD1 (5 bases). Germline V CDR1 and CDR2: SGHTA, FQGNSA. The CDR3 length is 14 residues. V shed 3 bases and J shed 4 bases, with 12 bases lying between them. Variable domain in full (rest from reference TRBV7-2 and TRBJ1-1): GAGVSQSPSNKVTEKGKDVELRCDPISGHTALYWYRQSLGQGLEFLIYFQGNSAPDKSGLPSDRFSAERTGGSVSTLTIQRTQQEDSAVYLCASSFLQGFTEAFFGQGTRLTVV.